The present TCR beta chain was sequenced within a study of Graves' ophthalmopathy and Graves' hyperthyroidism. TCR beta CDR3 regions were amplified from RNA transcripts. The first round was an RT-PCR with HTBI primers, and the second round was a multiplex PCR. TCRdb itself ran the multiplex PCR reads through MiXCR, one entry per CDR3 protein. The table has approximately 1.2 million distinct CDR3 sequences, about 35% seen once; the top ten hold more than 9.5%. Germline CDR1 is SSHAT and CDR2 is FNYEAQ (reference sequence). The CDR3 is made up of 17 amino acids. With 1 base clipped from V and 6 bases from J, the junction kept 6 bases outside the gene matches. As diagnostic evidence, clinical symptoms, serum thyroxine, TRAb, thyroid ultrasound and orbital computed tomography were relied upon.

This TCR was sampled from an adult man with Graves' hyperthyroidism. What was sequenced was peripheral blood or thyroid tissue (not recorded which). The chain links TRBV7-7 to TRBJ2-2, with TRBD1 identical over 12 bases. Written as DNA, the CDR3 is TGTGCCAGCAGCTTAGTTTCGGGACAGGGGGCCGCCGGGGAGCTGTTTTTT. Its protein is CASSLVSGQGAAGELFF.